The following is a T cell receptor beta chain sequence with its context. CDR1 is SQVTM, CDR2 ANQGSEA, per germline. After removal of 6 bases from V and 2 bases from J, the junction contained 8 bases not matched to a gene. This CDR3 region has 14 residues. The data belong to a study of blood T cell repertoires in COVID-19. Study summary: Sites in the United States, Italy and Spain provided acute and convalescent COVID-19 samples.

The protocol was immunoSEQ multiplex PCR, while the TCRdb copy is restricted to in-frame clones and leaves out a portion. The data contain 200,000 to 250,000 clones, 85% to 90% of them singletons. Input material: peripheral blood. This TCR was sampled from a man aged 45-60 years with COVID-19, enrolled during active disease. This chain connects TRBV29-1 to TRBJ2-7; 9 bases match TRBD1. CDR3 sequence: CSVTPGTGPYEQYF. The CDR3 coding sequence is TGCAGCGTCACCCCCGGGACAGGGCCCTACGAGCAGTACTTC.